This T cell receptor (beta chain) derives from a study of memory CD8 T cells in hepatitis C reinfection. Overall study: After reinfection, a couple of primary-infection resolvers became chronically infected.

The time point: late/post reinfection, 12 to 24 weeks after detection. Sorted cells were sequenced directly ex vivo without any in vitro expansion. People who inject drugs from Montreal's HEPCO study were the donors. Control naive CD8 T cells came from a couple of donors at all three reinfection time points. The method was immunoSEQ multiplex PCR; TCRdb's version includes in-frame clones alone and lacks a portion of them. This table holds about 50,000 clones, approximately 89% found once. Sequencing was done on a sample of naive CD8+ T cells sorted from blood. This TCR derives from a man younger than 35 with hepatitis C virus infection.

CDR3 in amino acids: CASSSGVVRTDTQYF. CDR3 DNA sequence: TGCGCCAGCAGCTCGGGGGTAGTGCGCACAGATACGCAGTATTTT. The chain combines TRBV5-1 with TRBJ2-3, with D possibly TRBD2 on 6 matching bases. CDR3 length: 15 amino acids. Germline CDR1 is SGHRS and CDR2 is YFSETQ. Trimming cost V 3 bases and J 1 base, with 12 bases left between them.